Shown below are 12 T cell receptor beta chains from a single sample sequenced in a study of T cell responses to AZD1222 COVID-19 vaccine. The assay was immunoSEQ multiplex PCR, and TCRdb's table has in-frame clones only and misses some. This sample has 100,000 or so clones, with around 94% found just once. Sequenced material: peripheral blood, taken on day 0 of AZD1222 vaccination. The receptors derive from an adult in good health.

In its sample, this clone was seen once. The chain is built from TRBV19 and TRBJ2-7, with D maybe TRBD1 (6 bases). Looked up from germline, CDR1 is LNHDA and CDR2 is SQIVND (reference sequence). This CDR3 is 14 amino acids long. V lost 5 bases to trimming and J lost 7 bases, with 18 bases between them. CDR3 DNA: TGTGCCAGTAGTCCGCATTCCCCAGGGGTAGAGCAGTACTTC. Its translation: CASSPHSPGVEQYF.

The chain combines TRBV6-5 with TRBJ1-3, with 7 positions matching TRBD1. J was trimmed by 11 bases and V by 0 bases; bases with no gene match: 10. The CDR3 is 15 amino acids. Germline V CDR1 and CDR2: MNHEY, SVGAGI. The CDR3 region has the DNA TGTGCCAGCAGTTACTCCGGACAGGTCGGGGAGGCCATATATTTT. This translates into CASSYSGQVGEAIYF.

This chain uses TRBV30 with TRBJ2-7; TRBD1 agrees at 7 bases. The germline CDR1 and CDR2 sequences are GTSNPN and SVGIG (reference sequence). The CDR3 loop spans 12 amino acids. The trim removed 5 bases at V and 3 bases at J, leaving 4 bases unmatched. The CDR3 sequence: CAWGGQNYEQYF. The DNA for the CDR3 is TGTGCCTGGGGGGGACAGAACTACGAGCAGTACTTC.

In nucleotides, the CDR3 is TGTGCCAGCAGACAGGGTATGGGTGTTTCACCCCTCCACTTT. This encodes CASRQGMGVSPLHF. The chain joins TRBV2 to TRBJ1-6, with D perhaps TRBD1 (6 bases). This CDR3 is 14 amino acids long. From germline, CDR1 is SNHLY and CDR2 FYNNEI. The V gene lost 6 bases and the J gene lost 9 bases, with 15 bases spanning the gap.

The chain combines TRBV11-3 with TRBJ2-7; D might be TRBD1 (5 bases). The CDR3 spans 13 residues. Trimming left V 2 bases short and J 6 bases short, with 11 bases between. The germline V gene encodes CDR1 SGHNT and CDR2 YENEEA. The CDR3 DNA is TGTGCCAGCAGCTTAAGTCAGGGAACCGAGCAGTACTTC. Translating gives CASSLSQGTEQYF.

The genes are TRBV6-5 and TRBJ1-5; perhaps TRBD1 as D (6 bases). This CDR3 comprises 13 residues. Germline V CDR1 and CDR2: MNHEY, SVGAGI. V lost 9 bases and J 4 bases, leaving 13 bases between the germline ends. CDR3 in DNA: TGTGCCAGTCGCATTCAGGGGAATCAGCCCCAGCATTTT. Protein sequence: CASRIQGNQPQHF.

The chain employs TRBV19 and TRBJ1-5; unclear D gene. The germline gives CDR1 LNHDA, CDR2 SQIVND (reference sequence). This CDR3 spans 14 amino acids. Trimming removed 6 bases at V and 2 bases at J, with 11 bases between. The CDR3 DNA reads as TGTGCCAGTAGCTGGCCTGGAGGCAATCAGCCCCAGCATTTT. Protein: CASSWPGGNQPQHF.

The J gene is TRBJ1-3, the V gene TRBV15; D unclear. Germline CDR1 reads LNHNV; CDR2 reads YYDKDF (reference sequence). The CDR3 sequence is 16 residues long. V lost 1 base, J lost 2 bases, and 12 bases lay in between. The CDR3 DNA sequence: TGTGCCACCAGCAGAGGTGGGAGTGACACTGGAAACACCATATATTTT. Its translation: CATSRGGSDTGNTIYF.

The CDR3 nucleotides read TGTGCCAGCAGTTTGCCGAGTACTGAAGCTTTCTTT. Translation: CASSLPSTEAFF. This chain links TRBV28 with TRBJ1-1; D gene uncertain. The CDR3 is 12 amino acids. V lost 3 bases, J lost 5 bases, and 7 bases lay in between. CDR1 and CDR2 from the germline V gene are MDHEN and SYDVKM. The variable domain in full, with the rest retrieved from reference TRBV28 and TRBJ1-1, is DVKVTQSSRYLVKRTGEKVFLECVQDMDHENMFWYRQDPGLGLRLIYFSYDVKMKEKGDIPEGYSVSREKKERFSLILESASTNQTSMYLCASSLPSTEAFFGQGTRLTVV.

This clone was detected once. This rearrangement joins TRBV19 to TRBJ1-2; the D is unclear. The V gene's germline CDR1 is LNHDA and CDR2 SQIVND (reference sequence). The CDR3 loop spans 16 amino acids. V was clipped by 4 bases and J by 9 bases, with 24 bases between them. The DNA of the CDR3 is TGTGCCAGTAGTACGGCAGTCGGTATCCCCTATGCGAGCTACACCTTC. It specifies CASSTAVGIPYASYTF.

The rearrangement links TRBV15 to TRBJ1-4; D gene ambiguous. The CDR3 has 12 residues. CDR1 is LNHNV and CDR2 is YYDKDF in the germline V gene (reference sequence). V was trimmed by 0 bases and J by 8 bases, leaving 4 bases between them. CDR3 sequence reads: CATSRDAEKLFF. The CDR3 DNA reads TGTGCCACCAGCAGAGATGCAGAAAAACTGTTTTTT.

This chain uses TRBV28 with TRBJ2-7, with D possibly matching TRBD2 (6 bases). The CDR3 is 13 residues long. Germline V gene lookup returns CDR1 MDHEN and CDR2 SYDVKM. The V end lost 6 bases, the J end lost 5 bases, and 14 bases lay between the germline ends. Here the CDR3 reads CASSPRTTDEQYF. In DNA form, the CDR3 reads TGTGCCAGCAGCCCGAGGACTACCGACGAGCAGTACTTC.